These 26 T cell receptor beta chains were all obtained from the same sample, sequenced in a study of cytomegalovirus exposure and HLA in healthy donors. The PCR made use of 60 Vbeta and 13 Jbeta primers. Profiling relied on immunoSEQ multiplex PCR, and the TCRdb table lists in-frame clones only, not all of them. The data contain about 150,000 clones, 80% to 90% of them singletons. The sample taken for sequencing was PBMCs. The receptor source for this set is a boy aged 2 to 9 in good health and CMV-seronegative.

This chain uses TRBV29-1 with TRBJ1-2; perhaps TRBD1 as D (5 bases). This CDR3 contains 12 residues. Trimming removed 7 bases at V and 10 bases at J, with 19 bases between. CDR1 and CDR2 from the germline V gene are SQVTM and ANQGSEA. DNA for the CDR3: TGCAGCGCCAGGCGCGGGACTTTTGACTACACCTTC. The encoded protein is CSARRGTFDYTF.

V usage is TRBV7-9 and J usage is TRBJ1-1; no firm D call. V was shortened by 0 bases and J by 1 base, with 21 bases between the two germline ends. Germline loops: CDR1 SEHNR, CDR2 FQNEAQ (reference sequence). CDR3 length: 19 residues. CDR3 coding DNA: TGTGCCAGCAGCTTAGCTTTGCGAGGGTTCGGGTTAAGGAACACTGAAGCTTTCTTT. Amino acids: CASSLALRGFGLRNTEAFF.

This chain uses TRBV19 with TRBJ2-7; a weak D match, TRBD2 (6 bases). The CDR3 spans 16 residues. Germline CDR1 is LNHDA and CDR2 is SQIVND (reference sequence). Trimming took 2 bases from V and 5 from J, leaving 19 bases between them. The CDR3 nucleotides read TGTGCCAGTAGTATACGCCCCATGACTAGTTCCCACGAGCAGTACTTC. Protein: CASSIRPMTSSHEQYF.

The chain has TRBV7-2 and TRBJ2-7; TRBD2 agrees at 8 bases. There are 14 residues in the CDR3. J lost 4 bases, V lost 3 bases, and 5 bases had no gene match. From germline, CDR1 is SGHTA and CDR2 FQGNSA. The CDR3 bases are TGTGCCAGCAGCTTTAGCGGGAAGATATACGAGCAGTACTTC. It specifies CASSFSGKIYEQYF.

The rearrangement links TRBV27 to TRBJ2-7; D gene ambiguous. Deletions cut 7 bases from V and 6 bases from J, with 4 bases between. The length of the CDR3 is 9 residues. Germline CDR1 MNHEY, CDR2 SMNVEV (reference sequence). This CDR3 reads CASISEQYF. The CDR3 DNA reads TGTGCCAGCATATCCGAGCAGTACTTC.

V usage is TRBV4-2 and J usage is TRBJ1-4; no reliable D call. Per the germline V gene, CDR1 is LGHNA and CDR2 is YNFKEQ. This CDR3 contains 14 residues. Trimming cost V 0 bases and J 5 bases, with 7 bases left between them. DNA of the CDR3: TGTGCCAGCAGCCAAGAGAGGTTAAATGAAAAACTGTTTTTT. Amino acids: CASSQERLNEKLFF.

The table lists this clone with a count of one. This sequence joins TRBV5-4 and TRBJ1-5; D gene uncertain. This CDR3 region has 15 residues. Germline V lookup: CDR1 SGHNT, CDR2 YYREEE (reference sequence). V lost 2 bases, J lost 3 bases, and 12 bases lay in between. CDR3 loop: CASSFTPGPNQPQHF. CDR3 DNA: TGTGCCAGCAGCTTTACTCCAGGTCCCAATCAGCCCCAGCATTTT.

V and J are TRBV7-6 and TRBJ2-7; 8 bases agree with TRBD2. Germline assignment: CDR1 SGHVS and CDR2 FNYEAQ. CDR3 size: 15 residues. J was trimmed by 3 bases and V by 5 bases; bases with no gene match: 9. DNA of the CDR3: TGTGCCAGCAGCCCCCGGGGGGGGTATGGCTACGAGCAGTACTTC. Translated: CASSPRGGYGYEQYF.

The chain recombines TRBV5-1 with TRBJ2-7; 10 bases match TRBD1. The CDR3 spans 17 residues. The V segment lost 4 bases and the J segment 0 bases; nucleotides outside the gene matches: 10. CDR1 is SGHRS and CDR2 is YFSETQ in the germline V gene. The CDR3 DNA follows: TGCGCCAGCAGCCAGCCCCCGGGACAGGGGAGCTCCTACGAGCAGTACTTC. It is translated as CASSQPPGQGSSYEQYF.

The chain recombines TRBV19 with TRBJ2-7; D possibly corresponds to TRBD1 (5 bases). Trimming left V 3 bases short and J 0 bases short, with 21 bases between. CDR1 and CDR2 from the germline V gene are LNHDA and SQIVND (reference sequence). The CDR3 covers 18 residues. CDR3 in amino acids: CASSMQGPKLSSSYEQYF. The CDR3 nucleotides read TGTGCCAGTAGTATGCAGGGTCCAAAACTATCGAGCTCCTACGAGCAGTACTTC.

V is TRBV7-6 and J is TRBJ2-3; a weak D match, TRBD1 (5 bases). Germline V gives CDR1 SGHVS, CDR2 FNYEAQ. Trimming took 5 bases from V and 1 from J, leaving 16 bases between them. The CDR3 consists of 16 residues. The CDR3 bases are TGTGCCAGCAGCGTTACGTCAGGGCTGCGCACAGATACGCAGTATTTT. This translates into CASSVTSGLRTDTQYF.

V usage is TRBV5-1 and J usage is TRBJ1-1; D uncertain. V lost 0 bases, J lost 0 bases, and 12 bases lay in between. The germline V gene has CDR1 SGHRS and CDR2 YFSETQ. The CDR3 length is 16 residues. The CDR3 DNA is TGCGCCAGCAGCTTGGGGGCAGCGGGTTTGAACACTGAAGCTTTCTTT. This encodes CASSLGAAGLNTEAFF.

CDR3 nucleotide sequence: TGTGCCAGTAGTGTTTACAGGGGGGGTCAGCCCCAGCATTTT. This translates into CASSVYRGGQPQHF. This chain connects TRBV19 to TRBJ1-5, with 8 bases lining up with TRBD1. The length of the CDR3 is 14 residues. In germline, CDR1 is LNHDA, CDR2 SQIVND (reference sequence). With 5 bases clipped from V and 6 bases from J, the junction kept 6 bases outside the gene matches. Combining the CDR3 with reference TRBV19 and TRBJ1-5 gives the whole variable domain DGGITQSPKYLFRKEGQNVTLSCEQNLNHDAMYWYRQDPGQGLRLIYYSQIVNDFQKGDIAEGYSVSREKKESFPLTVTSAQKNPTAFYLCASSVYRGGQPQHFGDGTRLSIL.

The chain employs TRBV14 and TRBJ2-1; 9 bases align to TRBD2. V trimming: 4 bases; J trimming: 4 bases; junction bases outside the gene matches: 11. The CDR3 sequence is 17 residues long. The germline gives CDR1 SGHDN, CDR2 FVKESK. CDR3 protein: CASSPAGLADKYNEQFF. The DNA for the CDR3 is TGTGCCAGCAGCCCCGCGGGACTAGCCGACAAGTACAATGAGCAGTTCTTC.

This rearrangement joins TRBV19 to TRBJ1-2, with TRBD1 as a possible D gene (5 bases). With 3 bases removed from V and 4 bases from J, the gap between germline ends came to 12 bases. The germline CDR1 and CDR2 sequences are LNHDA and SQIVND (reference sequence). This CDR3 has 14 residues. CDR3 sequence: CASSMSRVGYGYTF. CDR3 DNA: TGTGCCAGTAGTATGTCCAGGGTAGGCTATGGCTACACCTTC.

CDR3 amino acids: CASSGDRVSDTQYF. The DNA of the CDR3 is TGTGCCAGCAGTGGGGACAGGGTTTCAGATACGCAGTATTTT. The chain couples TRBV6-5 to TRBJ2-3; 9 bases agree with TRBD1. J was trimmed by 4 bases and V by 5 bases; bases with no gene match: 4. CDR1 is MNHEY, CDR2 SVGAGI, per germline. The CDR3 runs to 14 residues.

This sequence joins TRBV25-1 and TRBJ1-1; 9 bases map to TRBD1. The germline V gene has CDR1 MGHDK and CDR2 SYGVNS. This CDR3 contains 15 residues. Unmatched junction bases numbered 9, after V lost 4 bases and J lost 6 bases. CDR3 loop: CASSVHTGGAAEAFF. The CDR3 DNA is TGTGCCAGCAGTGTTCATACAGGGGGCGCGGCTGAAGCTTTCTTT.

This chain links TRBV5-1 with TRBJ1-2; 12 nucleotides line up with TRBD1. The CDR3 consists of 16 residues. The V and J ends lost 4 bases and 3 bases, in that order; junction bases with no gene match: 7. Germline V gives CDR1 SGHRS, CDR2 YFSETQ. CDR3 region: CASSGGTGGADYGYTF. Here the CDR3 DNA reads TGCGCCAGCAGCGGGGGGACAGGGGGCGCCGACTATGGCTACACCTTC.

The chain recombines TRBV5-3 with TRBJ2-7; no definite D call. TRBV5-3 is an ORF for which the function is uncertain. Trimming removed 3 bases from V and 6 bases from J, with 13 bases in between. This CDR3 is 13 amino acids long. In nucleotides, the CDR3 is TGTGCCAGAAGCTCCTGTTTCTTCCTCGAGCAGTACTTC. Translation: CARSSCFFLEQYF.

The rearrangement links TRBV6-1 to TRBJ1-5; 8 nucleotides line up with TRBD1. Germline V lookup: CDR1 MNHNS, CDR2 SASEGT. Unmatched junction bases numbered 8, after V lost 6 bases and J lost 4 bases. There are 15 residues in the CDR3. The DNA of the CDR3 is TGTGCCAGCAGGGACGAGACAGGGGTTAATCAGCCCCAGCATTTT. It yields the protein CASRDETGVNQPQHF.

This chain links TRBV7-9 with TRBJ2-1; TRBD2 agrees at 11 bases. V lost 2 bases, J lost 4 bases, and 13 bases stayed unmatched. Germline CDR1 reads SEHNR; CDR2 reads FQNEAQ (reference sequence). This CDR3 is built from 19 residues. The CDR3 DNA sequence: TGTGCCAGCAGCTTATTGGGACTAGCGGTTCCCCCGCATTACAATGAGCAGTTCTTC. This gives the protein CASSLLGLAVPPHYNEQFF.

CDR3 amino acids: CASSPGLLYEQYF. CDR3 DNA sequence: TGTGCCAGCAGTCCCGGTTTGCTCTACGAGCAGTACTTC. V usage is TRBV2 and J usage is TRBJ2-7; no clear D. Trimming removed 5 bases from V and 3 bases from J, with 11 bases in between. Germline CDR1 SNHLY, CDR2 FYNNEI. The CDR3 spans 13 residues.

The chain has TRBV9 and TRBJ2-5, with TRBD1 identical over 8 bases. The CDR3 extends over 13 amino acids. Germline V gene lookup returns CDR1 SGDLS and CDR2 YYNGEE. The V segment lost 4 bases and the J segment 5 bases; nucleotides outside the gene matches: 4. The CDR3 nucleotides are TGTGCCAGCAGCAGACAGGGGTGGGAGACCCAGTACTTC. This translates into CASSRQGWETQYF.

This clone showed up just a few times. CDR3 loop: CASSAIQVNTEAFF. The CDR3 bases are TGTGCCAGCAGCGCAATACAGGTTAACACTGAAGCTTTCTTT. The V gene is TRBV5-4, the J gene TRBJ1-1; D perhaps matches TRBD1 (5 bases). The CDR3 length is 14 residues. CDR1 and CDR2 from the germline V gene are SGHNT and YYREEE (reference sequence). Trimming took 4 bases from V and 2 from J, leaving 12 bases between them.

The chain carries TRBV15 and TRBJ1-5; D is undetermined. CDR1 LNHNV and CDR2 YYDKDF come from the germline V gene (reference sequence). The CDR3 is 13 residues long. The ends were cut back, 1 base at V and 7 bases at J, with 8 bases in the middle. The CDR3 DNA follows: TGTGCCACCAGCAGAGTCACAGCCCAGCCCCAGCATTTT. This gives the protein CATSRVTAQPQHF.

V usage is TRBV6-5 and J usage is TRBJ2-5; D remains ambiguous. The closer fit of TRBJ2-7 to the DNA end suggests the J call may be wrong. Looked up from germline, CDR1 is MNHEY and CDR2 is SVGAGI. The length of the CDR3 is 14 residues. In nucleotides, the CDR3 is TGTGCCAGCAGGCCCGGAGTTGGGGCCTACGAGCAGTACTTC. Translating it yields CASRPGVGAYEQYF.